Listed below are T cell receptor beta chains from one sample, sequenced in a study of shared clonotypes between healthy human individuals. This table comes from immunoSEQ multiplex PCR, and its TCRdb copy is limited to in-frame clones, with some not included. The sample shows about 1 million clones, 60% to 80% of them seen only once. Sequencing was done on a sample of memory CD4+ T cells sorted from blood. These receptors were obtained from a man aged 18 to 29 in good health. Both conserved end residues are part of each CDR3. Fields, in order: clone size, D gene, J gene, V gene, CDR3 protein, CDR3 DNA. D genes are given only for firm matches. Size tells how often a clone was seen (once, few, many) or the class of an expanded clone, and some rows leave it out.

few . TRBJ2-1 TRBV28 CASTMRSYNEQFF TGTGCCAGCACTATGAGGTCCTACAATGAGCAGTTCTTC
. . TRBJ2-5 TRBV7-9 CASSLDGAGQETQYF TGTGCCAGCAGCTTAGATGGGGCAGGGCAAGAGACCCAGTACTTC
. TRBD2 TRBJ2-1 TRBV7-2 CASSGPRTSGTYNEQFF TGTGCCAGCAGCGGCCCGAGGACTAGCGGTACCTACAATGAGCAGTTCTTC
. TRBD2 TRBJ2-3 TRBV15 CATSSIKLAGLTDTQYF TGTGCCACCAGCTCAATCAAACTAGCGGGCCTCACAGATACGCAGTATTTT
. . TRBJ1-6 TRBV5-8 CASSSTWNSPLHF TGTGCCAGCAGCTCCACATGGAATTCACCCCTCCACTTT
. . TRBJ2-7 TRBV5-6 CASSSPRDEQYF TGTGCCAGCAGCTCCCCCAGGGACGAGCAGTACTTC
. . TRBJ2-7 TRBV6-5 CASTKAGSYEQYF TGTGCCAGCACAAAAGCAGGGAGCTACGAGCAGTACTTC
. . TRBJ1-2 TRBV5-1 CASSLDPGYYGYTF TGCGCCAGCAGCTTGGATCCGGGCTACTATGGCTACACCTTC
. . TRBJ1-6 TRBV11-2 CASTVGGKNSPLHF TGTGCCAGCACCGTAGGGGGAAAGAATTCACCCCTCCACTTT
. TRBD1 TRBJ2-3 TRBV7-2 CASNDRVGDTQYF TGTGCCAGCAACGACAGGGTCGGGGATACGCAGTATTTT